The present entry profiles one TCR beta chain with its context. In the authors' workflow: Amplification with reference gene primers provided the estimates of nucleated cell counts. Libraries were prepared by immunoSEQ multiplex PCR; TCRdb keeps only in-frame clonotypes and omits some of them. That table supplies the V and J calls and clone size; D and trimming were determined from the DNA. The sample records more than 400,000 clones, around 90% being singletons. This sample is drawn from a study of blood T cell repertoires in COVID-19. The study assigned cohorts using participant-reported clinical history. The germline gives CDR1 SGHAT, CDR2 FQNNGV. J lost 7 bases, V lost 0 bases, and 8 bases had no gene match. This CDR3 is 16 amino acids long.

This TCR was sampled from a woman between 18 and 29 years old who had recovered from COVID-19. The chain uses TRBV11-2 and TRBJ2-3; TRBD2 matches 9 bases. The sample taken for sequencing was PBMCs or T cells enriched from blood (not recorded which). CDR3 region: CASSLESGGRVNTQYF. The DNA of the CDR3 is TGTGCCAGCAGCTTAGAGAGCGGGGGGCGGGTAAATACGCAGTATTTT. The full variable domain, its missing parts supplied by reference TRBV11-2 and TRBJ2-3, is EAGVAQSPRYKIIEKRQSVAFWCNPISGHATLYWYQQILGQGPKLLIQFQNNGVVDDSQLPKDRFSAERLKGVDSTLKIQPAKLEDSAVYLCASSLESGGRVNTQYFGPGTRLTVL.